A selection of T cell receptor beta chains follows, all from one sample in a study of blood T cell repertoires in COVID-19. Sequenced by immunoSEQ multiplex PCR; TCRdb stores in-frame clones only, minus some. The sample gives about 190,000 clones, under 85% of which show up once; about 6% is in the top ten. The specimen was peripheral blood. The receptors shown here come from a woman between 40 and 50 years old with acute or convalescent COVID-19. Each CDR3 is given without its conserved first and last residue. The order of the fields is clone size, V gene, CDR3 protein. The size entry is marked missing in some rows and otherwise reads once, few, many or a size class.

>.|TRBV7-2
ASSLSFWTGHSGNTIY
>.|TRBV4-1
ASSQRQGNTGELF
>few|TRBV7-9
ASSSPGTGFEKLF
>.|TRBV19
ASSRDRAKNQPQH
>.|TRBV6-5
ASSYRGGNSPLH
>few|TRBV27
ASRSDTEAF
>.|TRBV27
ASGRTGTSYEQY
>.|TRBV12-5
ASGLSDTSPV
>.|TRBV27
ASSFSSGQRTYEQY
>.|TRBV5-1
ASSFGTSMGEQF
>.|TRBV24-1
ATSERQGSSPYGYT
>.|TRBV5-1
ASSSCPGLAGAFTDTQY
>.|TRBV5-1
ASSLKTGYDGYT
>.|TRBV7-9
ASSPRGHVYGYT
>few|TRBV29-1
SVEVSGGYT
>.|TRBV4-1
ASSQPGGRAAGELF
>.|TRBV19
ASSIFKGGNSPLH
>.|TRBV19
ASMAAEAF
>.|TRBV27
ASSDRGSSNQPQH
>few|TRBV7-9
ASSLGTSGTDTQY
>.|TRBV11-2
ASSPGGIGNQPQH
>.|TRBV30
AWSSGRAPEQF
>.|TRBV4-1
ASSQETYRDQGPGELF
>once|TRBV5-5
ASSLKGGQGAFGNQPQH
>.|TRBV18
ASSKNRLLGEKLF
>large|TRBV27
ASGEGLAGLQETQY
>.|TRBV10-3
AISISGTSGSMGYNEQF
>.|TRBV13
ASSLGPSSGKYEQY
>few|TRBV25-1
ASSEPLGQGSTNTIY
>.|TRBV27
ASSPTRGSGNTIY
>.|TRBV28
ASSFGGNTIY
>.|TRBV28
ASSLVGGYEQY
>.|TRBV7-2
ASSTDRVETQY
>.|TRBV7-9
ASRLGLCGSNQPQH
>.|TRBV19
ASSPGQLNEKLF
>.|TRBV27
ASRLISGGNEQY
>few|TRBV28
ASRTDYGYT
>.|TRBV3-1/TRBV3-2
ASSRGLADGYEQY
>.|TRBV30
AFHRIMNTEAF
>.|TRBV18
ASSPRGQGAGEKLF
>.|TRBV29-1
SVTGDNTEAF
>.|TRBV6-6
ASSYSNPLRTGELF
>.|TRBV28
ASSGLGTETQY
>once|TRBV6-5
ASSMQDSYEQY
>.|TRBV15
ATSRDGQGEQY